This paragraph covers one T cell receptor (beta chain) sequence. This CDR3 is built from 15 residues. V trimming: 6 bases; J trimming: 1 base; junction bases outside the gene matches: 5. TCRdb re-analysed the 5' RACE reads in MiXCR, keeping a single row per CDR3 protein. The sample has over 50,000 distinct CDR3 sequences; approximately 24% are singletons. This chain uses TRBV12-3 or TRBV12-4 with TRBJ2-7; 11 bases agree with TRBD1. The clonotype originates from a female donor with breast cancer. Sequenced: tumor-infiltrating naive CD4+ T cells sorted from the breast tumor. The subset: naive CD4+ T cells, CD4+CD45RA+CD25-. The CDR3 loop reads CASSPGTGGSYEQYF. CDR3 DNA: TGTGCCAGCAGCCCCGGGACAGGGGGGTCCTACGAGCAGTACTTC.